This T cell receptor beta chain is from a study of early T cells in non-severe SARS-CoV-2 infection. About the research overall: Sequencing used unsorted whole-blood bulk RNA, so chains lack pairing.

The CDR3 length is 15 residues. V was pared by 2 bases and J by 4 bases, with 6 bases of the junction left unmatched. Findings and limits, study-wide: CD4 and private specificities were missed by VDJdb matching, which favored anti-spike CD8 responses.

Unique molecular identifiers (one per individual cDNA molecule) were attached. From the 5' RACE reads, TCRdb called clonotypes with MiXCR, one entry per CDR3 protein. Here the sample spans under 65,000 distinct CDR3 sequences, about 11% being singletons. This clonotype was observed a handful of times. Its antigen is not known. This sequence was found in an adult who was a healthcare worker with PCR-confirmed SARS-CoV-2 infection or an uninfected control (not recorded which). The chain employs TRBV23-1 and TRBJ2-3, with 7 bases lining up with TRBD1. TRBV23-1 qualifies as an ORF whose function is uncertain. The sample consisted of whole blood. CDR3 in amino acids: CASSQVQGYSDTQYF. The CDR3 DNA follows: TGCGCCAGCAGTCAAGTACAGGGGTACTCAGATACGCAGTATTTT.